Below, 30 T cell receptor beta chains from the same sample are listed, as sequenced in a study of cytomegalovirus exposure and HLA in healthy donors. The primer mix had 60 Vbeta and 13 Jbeta primers. The repertoire was sequenced with immunoSEQ multiplex PCR; TCRdb's copy has only in-frame clones and lacks some. The profile shows around 170,000 clones, roughly 80% of them singletons. The sequencing input was PBMCs. These receptor sequences come from a middle-aged man in good health and CMV-seropositive.

The J gene is TRBJ2-5, the V gene TRBV10-1; D may be TRBD1 (6 bases). This CDR3 contains 14 residues. CDR1 is WNHNN, CDR2 SYGVQD, per germline (reference sequence). Trimming stripped 0 bases from V and 7 bases from J, with 12 bases between. CDR3 nucleotide sequence: TGCGCCAGCAGTGAGTCCCAGGGGTCGGGGACCCAGTACTTC. Amino acids: CASSESQGSGTQYF.

The chain links TRBV28 to TRBJ1-2; D gene unclear. The ends were cut back, 4 bases at V and 0 bases at J, with 12 bases in the middle. Germline CDR1 reads MDHEN; CDR2 reads SYDVKM. CDR3 size: 15 residues. CDR3 loop: CASSSYGETNYGYTF. The CDR3 region has the DNA TGTGCCAGCAGTTCATACGGGGAAACTAACTATGGCTACACCTTC.

This chain links TRBV6-1 with TRBJ1-2, with 8 bases that match TRBD1. Germline lookup yields CDR1 MNHNS and CDR2 SASEGT. The ends lost 6 bases at V and 3 bases at J; junction bases unmatched: 3. The CDR3 has 13 residues. The CDR3 protein is CASSPGGDYGYTF. In nucleotides, the CDR3 is TGTGCCAGCAGCCCAGGGGGCGACTATGGCTACACCTTC.

The chain uses TRBV11-3 and TRBJ2-1, with TRBD1 as a possible D gene (5 bases). From germline, CDR1 is SGHNT and CDR2 YENEEA. This CDR3 has 14 amino acids. The V gene lost 4 bases and the J gene lost 2 bases, with 9 bases spanning the gap. The CDR3 nucleotides are TGTGCCAGCAGCTCAACAGGCGCCTACAATGAGCAGTTCTTC. This codes for CASSSTGAYNEQFF.

The chain uses TRBV9 and TRBJ1-1; TRBD1 is a possible D gene (6 bases). Germline V gene sequence: CDR1 SGDLS, CDR2 YYNGEE. This CDR3 is built from 15 residues. Trimming shortened V by 1 base and J by 1 base, and 11 bases separated the two germline ends. The chain's CDR3 is CASSVSGTTNTEAFF. As DNA, the CDR3 is TGTGCCAGCAGCGTAAGCGGGACAACGAACACTGAAGCTTTCTTT.

This chain uses TRBV7-3 with TRBJ2-3; TRBD2 is a possible D gene (7 bases). The V gene's germline CDR1 is SGHTA and CDR2 FQGTGA. Trimming pared 2 bases from V and 0 bases from J, leaving 9 bases between. The CDR3 runs 15 residues. Written as DNA, the CDR3 is TGTGCCAGCAGCTTAGCGGGGGCTAGCACAGATACGCAGTATTTT. Residues: CASSLAGASTDTQYF.

The chain is built from TRBV5-4 and TRBJ2-3; 10 bases fit TRBD2. The CDR3 contains 15 residues. The germline V gene has CDR1 SGHNT and CDR2 YYREEE (reference sequence). V was pared by 2 bases and J by 4 bases, with 4 bases of the junction left unmatched. CDR3 bases: TGTGCCAGCAGCTTAGCGGGGGGGTTCCCAGATACGCAGTATTTT. It encodes CASSLAGGFPDTQYF. The complete variable domain, with remaining parts taken from reference TRBV5-4 and TRBJ2-3, reads ETGVTQSPTHLIKTRGQQVTLRCSSQSGHNTVSWYQQALGQGPQFIFQYYREEENGRGNFPPRFSGLQFPNYSSELNVNALELDDSALYLCASSLAGGFPDTQYFGPGTRLTVL.

The gene calls are TRBV7-3 and TRBJ1-2, with D unclear. Germline CDR1 and CDR2: SGHTA and FQGTGA. V was clipped by 1 base and J by 8 bases, with 17 bases between them. The CDR3 length is 15 residues. This CDR3 is CASSLSPRLVSGYTF. As DNA, the CDR3 is TGTGCCAGCAGCTTAAGCCCGAGGCTAGTGAGCGGCTACACCTTC.

The chain is built from TRBV5-1 and TRBJ2-1, with 10 nucleotides matching TRBD1. Germline loops: CDR1 SGHRS, CDR2 YFSETQ. J gave up 14 bases and V 1 base, and 15 bases lay outside the gene matches. The length of the CDR3 is 16 residues. In DNA form, the CDR3 reads TGCGCCAGCAGCTTGTATTCCGGGACAGGGGAACAAGAAGAGTTCTTC. Translated: CASSLYSGTGEQEEFF.

This chain joins TRBV19 and TRBJ1-3; no definite D call. The CDR3 runs 13 residues. CDR1 is LNHDA, CDR2 SQIVND, per germline (reference sequence). V lost 11 bases to trimming and J lost 6 bases, with 17 bases between them. CDR3 sequence (DNA): TGTGCCTGTTCGCGGGAGGTACCAAACACCATATATTTT. Translation gives CACSREVPNTIYF.

In this sample, this clone turned up once. V and J are TRBV4-1 and TRBJ1-1, with D perhaps matching TRBD1 (6 bases). V was clipped by 6 bases and J by 3 bases, with 14 bases between them. Germline V CDR1 and CDR2: MGHRA, YSYEKL. This CDR3 has 14 residues. CDR3 region: CASRNRAKDTEAFF. In DNA, the CDR3 is TGCGCCAGCAGAAACAGGGCTAAGGACACTGAAGCTTTCTTT.

The chain links TRBV6-1 to TRBJ1-2; D not certain. There are 10 residues in the CDR3. From germline, CDR1 is MNHNS and CDR2 SASEGT. Trimming stripped 11 bases from V and 4 bases from J, with 8 bases between. CDR3 sequence reads: CAQVFYGYTF. As DNA, the CDR3 is TGTGCCCAGGTTTTCTATGGCTACACCTTC.

This clone was counted a single time. The rearrangement links TRBV7-6 to TRBJ2-7; 7 bases agree with TRBD2. The CDR3 extends over 16 amino acids. CDR1 and CDR2 from the germline V gene are SGHVS and FNYEAQ. V gave up 3 bases and J gave up 6 bases; unmatched junction bases: 14. The DNA of the CDR3 is TGTGCCAGCAGCTTGGGGGGAGGGGCCGGTCTTCGCGAGCAGTACTTC. Its protein product is CASSLGGGAGLREQYF.

This chain links TRBV11-1 with TRBJ2-3; a possible D gene is TRBD2 (5 bases). Per germline, CDR1 SGHAT and CDR2 FQDESV (reference sequence). V was shortened by 5 bases and J by 0 bases, with 15 bases between the two germline ends. CDR3 size: 16 residues. In DNA form, the CDR3 reads TGTGCCAGCAGCGTCCCGGGGAGCGGTAGCACAGATACGCAGTATTTT. Its protein product is CASSVPGSGSTDTQYF.

The chain has TRBV5-5 and TRBJ1-2; D unresolved. The CDR3 is 14 residues long. V was cut by 2 bases and J by 4 bases, with 12 bases left in between. Germline assignment: CDR1 SGHKS and CDR2 YYEKEE (reference sequence). This chain's CDR3 is CASSFEEGLYGYTF. The CDR3 DNA reads as TGTGCCAGCAGCTTCGAAGAGGGTCTCTATGGCTACACCTTC.

This clone was detected only once. CDR3: CASSPSAGSDLYEQYF. The CDR3 DNA reads as TGTGCCAGCAGCCCGAGTGCGGGAAGCGACCTATACGAGCAGTACTTC. This chain joins TRBV7-9 and TRBJ2-7, with a possible D match to TRBD2 (6 bases). CDR1 is SEHNR, CDR2 FQNEAQ, per germline (reference sequence). This CDR3 has 16 residues. Between the trimmed V and J ends, which lost 5 bases and 4 bases, there was a span of 21 bases.

This chain joins TRBV18 and TRBJ1-1, with D possibly being TRBD1 (5 bases). Germline loops: CDR1 KGHSH, CDR2 LQKENI. V was pared by 5 bases and J by 1 base, with 17 bases between. The CDR3 has 16 amino acids. The CDR3 spells CASSANDLGGNTEAFF. As DNA, the CDR3 is TGTGCCAGCTCAGCAAACGACCTCGGGGGGAACACTGAAGCTTTCTTT.

CDR3 loop: CASSLALSTANYGYTF. The CDR3 nucleotides are TGTGCCAGCAGCTTAGCGTTAAGTACAGCCAACTATGGCTACACCTTC. This chain connects TRBV7-9 to TRBJ1-2; D gene uncertain. The CDR3 runs to 16 residues. Germline CDR1 is SEHNR and CDR2 is FQNEAQ (reference sequence). V gave up 0 bases and J gave up 2 bases, with 13 bases separating them.

The rearrangement links TRBV6-5 to TRBJ1-1; D remains ambiguous. CDR3 size: 11 residues. Germline CDR1 is MNHEY and CDR2 is SVGAGI. V was pared by 7 bases and J by 6 bases, with 9 bases between. The CDR3 protein is CASTGLSEAFF. The CDR3 bases are TGTGCCAGCACCGGTCTCTCTGAAGCTTTCTTT.

The chain uses TRBV28 and TRBJ2-5; D call uncertain. The V gene lost 5 bases and the J gene lost 4 bases, with 14 bases spanning the gap. The CDR3 runs 14 residues. Germline CDR1 MDHEN, CDR2 SYDVKM. The CDR3 here is CASSLRRLAETQYF. In DNA, the CDR3 is TGTGCCAGCAGTCTCCGACGGTTAGCAGAGACCCAGTACTTC. The full variable domain, rest sourced from reference TRBV28 and TRBJ2-5, is DVKVTQSSRYLVKRTGEKVFLECVQDMDHENMFWYRQDPGLGLRLIYFSYDVKMKEKGDIPEGYSVSREKKERFSLILESASTNQTSMYLCASSLRRLAETQYFGPGTRLLVL.

This chain joins TRBV10-2 and TRBJ2-7, with 12 nucleotides matching TRBD2. The V gene end was trimmed by 7 bases and the J gene end by 7 bases; junction bases not matched to a gene: 11. CDR1 is WSHSY and CDR2 is SAAADI in the germline V gene. CDR3 length: 15 amino acids. The CDR3 nucleotides read TGCGCCAGCACCGTAAAACCGGGACTAGCGGGTGAGCAGTACTTC. Translation gives CASTVKPGLAGEQYF.

This clone was found once. The V and J genes are TRBV7-2 and TRBJ2-3; D is possibly TRBD2 (6 bases). With 3 bases removed from V and 1 base from J, the gap between germline ends came to 11 bases. CDR3 length: 15 amino acids. CDR1 and CDR2 (germline): SGHTA, FQGNSA. This CDR3 is CASSFLPGGTDTQYF. For the CDR3, the DNA is TGTGCCAGCAGCTTTCTTCCGGGGGGCACAGATACGCAGTATTTT.

The chain recombines TRBV27 with TRBJ2-3; 9 bases match TRBD2. The CDR3 totals 18 residues. Losses at the gene ends were 3 bases for V and 2 bases for J; bases not matched to a gene: 12. CDR1 is MNHEY and CDR2 is SMNVEV in the germline V gene (reference sequence). The CDR3 DNA reads TGTGCCAGCAGTTTGGTTGGAGCGGGGGGCCACCTCACAGATACGCAGTATTTT. It translates to CASSLVGAGGHLTDTQYF.

The V call is TRBV11-3, the J call TRBJ1-1; possible D gene TRBD1, 5 bases. Germline values: CDR1 SGHNT, CDR2 YENEEA. The length of the CDR3 is 13 residues. V lost 4 bases and J 0 bases, leaving 6 bases between the germline ends. This chain's CDR3 is CASSSRVNTEAFF. CDR3 coding DNA: TGTGCCAGCAGCTCCAGGGTGAACACTGAAGCTTTCTTT.

The rearrangement links TRBV6-1 to TRBJ2-5, with 9 bases aligning to TRBD2. The CDR3 loop spans 17 amino acids. The germline V gene encodes CDR1 MNHNS and CDR2 SASEGT. Trimming removed 0 bases from V and 4 bases from J; junction bases left unmatched: 9. This CDR3 reads CASSEARARGGGETQYF. The DNA of the CDR3 is TGTGCCAGCAGTGAAGCGCGTGCGCGGGGGGGTGGAGAGACCCAGTACTTC.

The chain joins TRBV4-3 to TRBJ2-7; 8 nucleotides line up with TRBD1. CDR1 LGHNA and CDR2 YSLEER come from the germline V gene. Unmatched junction bases numbered 4, after V lost 3 bases and J lost 0 bases. This CDR3 spans 15 amino acids. CDR3 loop: CASSQNRGVSYEQYF. DNA of the CDR3: TGCGCCAGCAGCCAGAACAGGGGGGTCTCCTACGAGCAGTACTTC.

The table lists this clone with a count of one. The chain combines TRBV7-2 with TRBJ1-2; 9 bases fit TRBD1. This CDR3 has 16 amino acids. V was clipped by 5 bases and J by 2 bases; unmatched bases: 9. Germline V lookup: CDR1 SGHTA, CDR2 FQGNSA. The CDR3 bases are TGTGCCAGCAGCCCCCGACAGGGGGAGGCAAACTATGGCTACACCTTC. Its translation is CASSPRQGEANYGYTF.

V usage is TRBV4-1 and J usage is TRBJ2-7, with 10 bases identical to TRBD2. Germline V gives CDR1 MGHRA, CDR2 YSYEKL. V trimming: 1 base; J trimming: 2 bases; junction bases outside the gene matches: 11. The CDR3 consists of 18 residues. The CDR3 DNA follows: TGCGCCAGCAGCCAAGGTGGGCTTAGCGGGGGGCTCACCTACGAGCAGTACTTC. Its translation is CASSQGGLSGGLTYEQYF.

The chain has TRBV7-8 and TRBJ1-4; 7 bases map to TRBD1. Germline V gene data show CDR1 as SGHVS and CDR2 as FQNEAQ. Trimming took 5 bases from V and 3 from J; bases not matched to a gene: 3. The CDR3 consists of 14 residues. The CDR3 coding sequence is TGTGCCAGCAGCGCGACAGGGCCTAATGAAAAACTGTTTTTT. As protein: CASSATGPNEKLFF.

This chain links TRBV27 with TRBJ2-7; D perhaps matches TRBD1 (5 bases). Germline values: CDR1 MNHEY, CDR2 SMNVEV (reference sequence). This CDR3 is built from 17 residues. Trimming removed 6 bases at V and 0 bases at J, with 21 bases between. DNA of the CDR3: TGTGCCAGCAGACCCACGTACAGGAACCAAAGCTCCTACGAGCAGTACTTC. Protein sequence: CASRPTYRNQSSYEQYF.